This T cell receptor (beta chain) was documented in a study of blood T cell repertoires in COVID-19. Original data processing: Amplification of reference gene primers provided the estimated nucleated cell counts. Profiling relied on immunoSEQ multiplex PCR, and the TCRdb table lists in-frame clones only, not all of them. The D gene and trimming were derived from the DNA, and the V and J assignments and clone size from that table. Of under 250,000 clones in the sample, about four fifths were seen once. The V and J ends lost 6 bases and 4 bases, in that order; junction bases with no gene match: 14. The CDR3 spans 17 residues. Germline V gene lookup returns CDR1 SEHNR and CDR2 FQNEAQ (reference sequence).

Sequences were obtained from peripheral blood. The sequence derives from a woman aged 55-69 years with acute or convalescent COVID-19. The chain couples TRBV7-9 to TRBJ2-1; 8 bases are a match to TRBD1. As DNA, the CDR3 is TGTGCCAGCAGACACGGACAGGGCAAAGGACAATACAATGAGCAGTTCTTC. It translates to CASRHGQGKGQYNEQFF.